Listed below are T cell receptor beta chains from one sample, sequenced in a study of T cell responses to AZD1222 COVID-19 vaccine. Produced via immunoSEQ multiplex PCR; TCRdb's table is partial and in-frame only. The table records some 42,000 clones, 75% to 90% of them present only once. The sample in question was peripheral blood, obtained 28 days after the second AZD1222 dose. The receptors derive from an adult who received the AZD1222 COVID-19 vaccine. Both conserved end residues are part of each CDR3. A D gene is named only where the DNA matches it firmly. Rows may omit the clone size; those that give it use once, few, many or a size class.

v_call: TRBV6-5
d_call: .
j_call: TRBJ2-7
clone_size: .
cdr3_aa: CASSYDRRRTYEQYF
cdr3_nt: TGTGCCAGCAGTTACGACAGGAGGAGGACCTACGAGCAGTACTTC

v_call: TRBV6-5
d_call: .
j_call: TRBJ1-5
clone_size: once
cdr3_aa: CASSQKNQPQHF
cdr3_nt: TGTGCCAGCAGCCAAAAGAATCAGCCCCAGCATTTT

v_call: TRBV12-3/TRBV12-4
d_call: .
j_call: TRBJ1-1
clone_size: .
cdr3_aa: CASSLWGGSAFF
cdr3_nt: TGTGCCAGCAGTTTGTGGGGGGGAAGCGCTTTCTTT

v_call: TRBV7-8
d_call: TRBD1
j_call: TRBJ2-2
clone_size: .
cdr3_aa: CASSFLPGTGSTGELFF
cdr3_nt: TGTGCCAGCAGCTTTCTCCCCGGGACAGGTTCCACCGGGGAGCTGTTTTTT

v_call: TRBV6-1
d_call: .
j_call: TRBJ2-2
clone_size: .
cdr3_aa: CASSELWPPGELFF
cdr3_nt: TGTGCCAGCAGTGAACTGTGGCCCCCCGGGGAGCTGTTTTTT

v_call: TRBV5-1
d_call: TRBD1
j_call: TRBJ1-6
clone_size: .
cdr3_aa: CASSLGPGQVNSPLHF
cdr3_nt: TGCGCCAGCAGCTTGGGACCGGGACAGGTTAATTCACCCCTCCACTTT

v_call: TRBV25-1
d_call: .
j_call: TRBJ2-5
clone_size: .
cdr3_aa: CASSEWGPEETQYF
cdr3_nt: TGTGCCAGCAGTGAATGGGGGCCTGAAGAGACCCAGTACTTC

v_call: TRBV11-2
d_call: .
j_call: TRBJ2-1
clone_size: .
cdr3_aa: CASSIGGKVYNEQFF
cdr3_nt: TGTGCCAGCAGCATAGGAGGAAAAGTTTACAATGAGCAGTTCTTC

v_call: TRBV18
d_call: .
j_call: TRBJ2-2
clone_size: .
cdr3_aa: CASSPPRREGRSGELFF
cdr3_nt: TGTGCCAGCTCACCACCCCGGAGGGAAGGTAGAAGCGGGGAGCTGTTTTTT

v_call: TRBV2
d_call: .
j_call: TRBJ2-7
clone_size: once
cdr3_aa: CASSEGRSKYF
cdr3_nt: TGTGCCAGCAGTGAAGGACGTAGTAAGTACTTC

v_call: TRBV5-1
d_call: .
j_call: TRBJ1-4
clone_size: .
cdr3_aa: CASSWGLIERKLFF
cdr3_nt: TGCGCCAGCAGCTGGGGTTTGATTGAGAGAAAACTGTTTTTT

v_call: TRBV3-1/TRBV3-2
d_call: .
j_call: TRBJ1-2
clone_size: .
cdr3_aa: CASSQVITRGYTF
cdr3_nt: TGTGCCAGCAGCCAAGTGATCACAAGAGGCTACACCTTC

v_call: TRBV19
d_call: TRBD2
j_call: TRBJ2-2
clone_size: .
cdr3_aa: CASSRSGGTFTGELFF
cdr3_nt: TGTGCCAGTAGTCGTAGCGGGGGGACCTTTACCGGGGAGCTGTTTTTT

v_call: TRBV19
d_call: TRBD2
j_call: TRBJ2-4
clone_size: .
cdr3_aa: CASSIDTSGGKNIQYF
cdr3_nt: TGTGCCAGTAGTATAGATACTAGCGGGGGCAAAAACATTCAGTACTTC

v_call: TRBV2
d_call: .
j_call: TRBJ1-1
clone_size: few
cdr3_aa: CASSEAATTLRTEAFF
cdr3_nt: TGTGCCAGCAGTGAAGCGGCGACAACTCTGCGCACTGAAGCTTTCTTT

v_call: TRBV7-9
d_call: TRBD1
j_call: TRBJ1-3
clone_size: .
cdr3_aa: CASSSGQGRGNTIYF
cdr3_nt: TGTGCCAGCAGCTCGGGACAGGGGCGCGGAAACACCATATATTTT

v_call: TRBV19
d_call: TRBD1
j_call: TRBJ1-5
clone_size: .
cdr3_aa: CASARGGQINQPQHF
cdr3_nt: TGTGCCAGTGCGAGGGGGGGACAGATTAATCAGCCCCAGCATTTT

v_call: TRBV10-3
d_call: TRBD1
j_call: TRBJ1-6
clone_size: .
cdr3_aa: CAISPQGRGSPLHF
cdr3_nt: TGTGCCATCAGCCCACAGGGGAGAGGGTCACCCCTCCACTTT

v_call: TRBV12-3/TRBV12-4
d_call: TRBD1
j_call: TRBJ1-2
clone_size: .
cdr3_aa: CASSGQGVDYTF
cdr3_nt: TGTGCCAGCAGTGGCCAGGGGGTTGACTACACCTTC

v_call: TRBV10-3
d_call: .
j_call: TRBJ2-5
clone_size: .
cdr3_aa: CAISPAKETQYF
cdr3_nt: TGTGCCATCAGTCCAGCAAAAGAGACCCAGTACTTC

v_call: TRBV2
d_call: .
j_call: TRBJ2-3
clone_size: .
cdr3_aa: CASSEEEGGWYDQQPAADTQYF
cdr3_nt: TGTGCCAGCAGTGAGGAGGAAGGGGGATGGTACGATCAACAACCAGCGGCAGATACGCAGTATTTT

v_call: TRBV14
d_call: .
j_call: TRBJ1-2
clone_size: .
cdr3_aa: CASSLSAGTSNYGYTF
cdr3_nt: TGTGCCAGCAGCCTAAGCGCAGGGACGAGTAACTATGGCTACACCTTC

v_call: TRBV23-1
d_call: .
j_call: TRBJ1-2
clone_size: .
cdr3_aa: CASSGGGYHFLGYTF
cdr3_nt: TGCGCCAGCAGCGGTGGGGGGTATCATTTTTTAGGCTACACCTTC

v_call: TRBV15
d_call: .
j_call: TRBJ1-2
clone_size: .
cdr3_aa: CATSNGQALIFYGYTF
cdr3_nt: TGTGCCACCAGCAACGGGCAGGCCCTGATATTCTATGGCTACACCTTC

v_call: TRBV10-3
d_call: .
j_call: TRBJ2-1
clone_size: .
cdr3_aa: CAIRPGDNEQFF
cdr3_nt: TGTGCCATCAGGCCAGGGGACAATGAGCAGTTCTTC

v_call: TRBV5-1
d_call: .
j_call: TRBJ1-1
clone_size: .
cdr3_aa: CASGQGLSNTEAFF
cdr3_nt: TGCGCCAGCGGGCAGGGGCTTTCGAACACTGAAGCTTTCTTT

v_call: TRBV11-3
d_call: TRBD2
j_call: TRBJ2-2
clone_size: .
cdr3_aa: CASSSRGGGGPSNTGELFF
cdr3_nt: TGTGCCAGCAGCTCCCGGGGGGGCGGGGGGCCATCGAACACCGGGGAGCTGTTTTTT

v_call: TRBV19
d_call: TRBD1
j_call: TRBJ1-2
clone_size: .
cdr3_aa: CASRSHPGQGDYGYTF
cdr3_nt: TGTGCCAGTAGATCACACCCGGGACAGGGTGACTATGGCTACACCTTC

v_call: TRBV5-6
d_call: TRBD1
j_call: TRBJ1-3
clone_size: .
cdr3_aa: CASSLLDRGSSSGNTIYF
cdr3_nt: TGTGCCAGCAGCTTGTTGGACAGGGGTTCGTCCTCTGGAAACACCATATATTTT

v_call: TRBV24-1
d_call: TRBD2
j_call: TRBJ2-3
clone_size: .
cdr3_aa: CATSDRGGSTDTQYF
cdr3_nt: TGTGCCACCAGTGATCGCGGGGGGAGCACAGATACGCAGTATTTT

v_call: TRBV19
d_call: .
j_call: TRBJ1-5
clone_size: .
cdr3_aa: CASSIGLLPGDWNQPQHF
cdr3_nt: TGTGCCAGTAGTATCGGCCTGTTACCGGGGGATTGGAATCAGCCCCAGCATTTT

v_call: TRBV9
d_call: .
j_call: TRBJ1-2
clone_size: .
cdr3_aa: CASSVEWDANYGYTF
cdr3_nt: TGTGCCAGCAGCGTAGAATGGGACGCAAACTATGGCTACACCTTC

v_call: TRBV5-1
d_call: TRBD1
j_call: TRBJ1-5
clone_size: .
cdr3_aa: CASSLSAGTGVQPQHF
cdr3_nt: TGCGCCAGCAGCCTATCGGCCGGGACAGGGGTTCAGCCCCAGCATTTT

v_call: TRBV5-1
d_call: .
j_call: TRBJ1-1
clone_size: .
cdr3_aa: CASSPRFDMNTEAFF
cdr3_nt: TGCGCCAGCAGCCCCCGTTTTGACATGAACACTGAAGCTTTCTTT

v_call: TRBV5-1
d_call: .
j_call: TRBJ2-5
clone_size: .
cdr3_aa: CASSLAVQNMQETQYF
cdr3_nt: TGCGCCAGCAGCTTGGCGGTGCAGAATATGCAAGAGACCCAGTACTTC

v_call: TRBV5-6
d_call: TRBD1
j_call: TRBJ1-6
clone_size: .
cdr3_aa: CASSLGLADRGRSPLHF
cdr3_nt: TGTGCCAGCAGTCTTGGACTGGCGGACAGGGGACGCTCACCCCTCCACTTT

v_call: TRBV11-2
d_call: .
j_call: TRBJ1-1
clone_size: once
cdr3_aa: CASSVGLLPTAFF
cdr3_nt: TGTGCCAGCAGCGTGGGACTTTTGCCGACGGCTTTCTTT

v_call: TRBV24-1
d_call: .
j_call: TRBJ2-4
clone_size: .
cdr3_aa: CATSSGRDIQYF
cdr3_nt: TGTGCCACCAGTTCAGGGAGAGACATTCAGTACTTC

v_call: TRBV5-1
d_call: .
j_call: TRBJ2-3
clone_size: .
cdr3_aa: CASSLEDTQYF
cdr3_nt: TGCGCCAGCAGCTTGGAGGATACGCAGTATTTT

v_call: TRBV3-1/TRBV3-2
d_call: TRBD1
j_call: TRBJ1-5
clone_size: .
cdr3_aa: CASSQSQGRQPQHF
cdr3_nt: TGTGCCAGCAGCCAGTCACAGGGGCGGCAGCCCCAGCATTTT

v_call: TRBV11-2
d_call: TRBD1
j_call: TRBJ2-7
clone_size: .
cdr3_aa: CASSFGQGAAEQYF
cdr3_nt: TGTGCCAGCAGCTTTGGGCAGGGGGCCGCCGAGCAGTACTTC

v_call: TRBV18
d_call: .
j_call: TRBJ2-7
clone_size: .
cdr3_aa: CASSPSTQGGEQYF
cdr3_nt: TGTGCCAGCTCACCAAGCACACAGGGTGGCGAGCAGTACTTC

v_call: TRBV5-1
d_call: .
j_call: TRBJ2-1
clone_size: .
cdr3_aa: CASSFASFYNEQFF
cdr3_nt: TGCGCCAGCAGCTTCGCCAGTTTCTACAATGAGCAGTTCTTC

v_call: TRBV19
d_call: .
j_call: TRBJ2-5
clone_size: .
cdr3_aa: CASSIGAREPYQETQYF
cdr3_nt: TGTGCCAGTAGTATAGGGGCCCGTGAGCCCTACCAAGAGACCCAGTACTTC

v_call: TRBV19
d_call: .
j_call: TRBJ2-7
clone_size: .
cdr3_aa: CASSRNNDEQYF
cdr3_nt: TGTGCCAGTAGTAGGAACAACGACGAGCAGTACTTC

v_call: TRBV19
d_call: .
j_call: TRBJ2-7
clone_size: .
cdr3_aa: CASSIGAGSSYEQYF
cdr3_nt: TGTGCCAGTAGTATAGGAGCAGGGAGCTCCTACGAGCAGTACTTC

v_call: TRBV28
d_call: .
j_call: TRBJ1-5
clone_size: .
cdr3_aa: CASSPRPQPQHF
cdr3_nt: TGTGCCAGCAGTCCAAGGCCACAGCCCCAGCATTTT

v_call: TRBV6-2/TRBV6-3
d_call: TRBD1
j_call: TRBJ1-5
clone_size: medium-sized
cdr3_aa: CASSYRSTGLISNQPQHF
cdr3_nt: TGTGCCAGCAGTTACCGGTCGACAGGGTTGATCAGCAATCAGCCCCAGCATTTT

v_call: TRBV28
d_call: TRBD2
j_call: TRBJ2-2
clone_size: .
cdr3_aa: CASSLRLAGAGELFF
cdr3_nt: TGTGCCAGCAGTTTGAGGCTAGCGGGGGCCGGGGAGCTGTTTTTT

v_call: TRBV19
d_call: .
j_call: TRBJ2-5
clone_size: .
cdr3_aa: CASSIGTLAETQYF
cdr3_nt: TGTGCCAGTAGTATAGGGACATTAGCAGAGACCCAGTACTTC

v_call: TRBV7-9
d_call: .
j_call: TRBJ1-6
clone_size: .
cdr3_aa: CASSAYHRNSPLHF
cdr3_nt: TGTGCCAGCAGCGCATACCACAGGAATTCACCCCTCCACTTT

v_call: TRBV3-1/TRBV3-2
d_call: .
j_call: TRBJ1-2
clone_size: .
cdr3_aa: CASSQAGALDGYTF
cdr3_nt: TGTGCCAGCAGCCAAGCAGGGGCTTTGGATGGCTACACCTTC

v_call: TRBV15
d_call: TRBD1
j_call: TRBJ1-2
clone_size: .
cdr3_aa: CATSNPGTGESYGYTF
cdr3_nt: TGTGCCACCAGCAACCCCGGGACAGGGGAGAGCTATGGCTACACCTTC

v_call: TRBV4-1
d_call: .
j_call: TRBJ1-6
clone_size: .
cdr3_aa: CASSQDAGFPSPLHF
cdr3_nt: TGCGCCAGCAGCCAAGATGCAGGGTTTCCGTCACCCCTCCACTTT

v_call: TRBV3-1/TRBV3-2
d_call: .
j_call: TRBJ2-5
clone_size: .
cdr3_aa: CASSQFGPQETQYF
cdr3_nt: TGTGCCAGCAGCCAGTTTGGACCGCAAGAGACCCAGTACTTC